The 23 T cell receptor beta chains below all came from one sample that was sequenced in a study of CD8 T cells in ankylosing spondylitis. Study-level results: One TCR beta motif, made up of eight highly homologous variants, appeared characteristic of ankylosing spondylitis blood.

Using its own MiXCR run on the 5' RACE reads, TCRdb lists one record per CDR3 protein. The sample includes fewer than 750,000 distinct CDR3 sequences, 15% to 20% of them seen just once. Their cognate antigens are unknown. Material: blood, either unsorted or a sorted T cell fraction (not recorded which). Receptor source: a male donor with ankylosing spondylitis.

CDR3 sequence reads: CASSPPVIGTSTDTQYF. The CDR3 bases are TGCGCCAGCAGCCCCCCGGTGATCGGGACTAGCACAGATACGCAGTATTTT. The J gene is TRBJ2-3, the V gene TRBV4-1; TRBD2 is a possible D gene (6 bases). Germline V lookup: CDR1 MGHRA, CDR2 YSYEKL. The V end lost 4 bases, the J end lost 0 bases, and 17 bases lay between the germline ends. This CDR3 contains 17 residues.

The chain has TRBV27 and TRBJ1-3; TRBD1 might be the D (5 bases). The length of the CDR3 is 16 residues. Germline CDR1 reads MNHEY; CDR2 reads SMNVEV (reference sequence). Trimming removed 2 bases at V and 0 bases at J, with 11 bases between. CDR3 residues: CASSLRAGLSGNTIYF. The CDR3, as DNA: TGTGCCAGCAGTTTAAGGGCAGGGCTCTCTGGAAACACCATATATTTT.

This clonotype was seen more than once but under ten times. The chain carries TRBV4-3 and TRBJ2-2, with D hard to call. The CDR3 contains 16 residues. Germline lookup yields CDR1 LGHNA and CDR2 YSLEER. The ends were cut back, 0 bases at V and 1 base at J, with 9 bases in the middle. DNA for the CDR3: TGCGCCAGCAGCCAAGATTACTATAAGAACACCGGGGAGCTGTTTTTT. Protein: CASSQDYYKNTGELFF.

This chain uses TRBV12-3 or TRBV12-4 with TRBJ2-6, with D possibly being TRBD1 (5 bases). This CDR3 spans 17 amino acids. V dropped 6 bases and J dropped 3 bases, with 18 bases sitting between them. The CDR3, as DNA: TGTGCCAGCAGGACCGTCGCAGGGCTGGTTGGGGCCAACGTCCTGACTTTC. The encoded protein is CASRTVAGLVGANVLTF.

The table lists this clonotype with a few counts. This chain connects TRBV21-1 to TRBJ1-1. TRBV21-1 constitutes a pseudogene. This CDR3 region has 15 residues. This CDR3 is CASSTESEPNTEAFF. The DNA of the CDR3 is TGTGCCAGCAGCACAGAGTCGGAGCCGAACACTGAAGCTTTCTTT.

The rearrangement joins TRBV6-5 to TRBJ2-3; TRBD2 aligns across 9 bases. V lost 2 bases to trimming and J lost 2 bases; unmatched junction nucleotides: 14. The CDR3 covers 19 residues. CDR1 is MNHEY, CDR2 SVGAGI, per germline. CDR3 coding DNA: TGTGCCAGCAGTTACGGGCGGCTAGCGGGAACTAGATACACAGATACGCAGTATTTT. Residues: CASSYGRLAGTRYTDTQYF.

This sequence joins TRBV18 and TRBJ2-5; 7 nucleotides agree with TRBD1. This CDR3 is 14 amino acids long. CDR1 and CDR2 (germline): KGHSH, LQKENI. Unmatched junction bases numbered 5, after V lost 2 bases and J lost 5 bases. CDR3 DNA: TGTGCCAGCTCACCAACAGGGGACCGGGAGACCCAGTACTTC. Translating it yields CASSPTGDRETQYF.

The rearrangement joins TRBV7-9 to TRBJ2-1, with D tentatively TRBD2 (5 bases). The V end lost 1 base, the J end lost 11 bases, and 18 bases lay between the germline ends. The CDR3 spans 15 residues. CDR1 is SEHNR and CDR2 is FQNEAQ in the germline V gene (reference sequence). DNA for the CDR3: TGTGCCAGCAGCTTAGGGCGCGTAGCGTACGATAAGCAGTTCTTC. Translating gives CASSLGRVAYDKQFF. The variable domain in full, completed from reference TRBV7-9 and TRBJ2-1, reads DTGVSQNPRHKITKRGQNVTFRCDPISEHNRLYWYRQTLGQGPEFLTYFQNEAQLEKSRLLSDRFSAERPKGSFSTLEIQRTEQGDSAMYLCASSLGRVAYDKQFFGPGTRLTVL.

The J gene is TRBJ1-1, the V gene TRBV12-3 or TRBV12-4; the D is unclear. The V and J ends lost 7 bases and 1 base respectively, with 7 bases between them. The CDR3 loop spans 12 amino acids. CDR3 in amino acids: CASNPGNTEAFF. For the CDR3, the DNA is TGTGCCAGCAACCCAGGGAACACTGAAGCTTTCTTT.

The DNA for the CDR3 is TGTGCCAGTAGTTATTCACGACAGTCCAACCTGGGTACTGAAGCTTTCTTT. Translation gives CASSYSRQSNLGTEAFF. J is TRBJ1-1 and V is TRBV19; D may be TRBD1 (5 bases). The germline CDR1 and CDR2 sequences are LNHDA and SQIVND (reference sequence). The CDR3 length is 17 residues. Trimming cost V 5 bases and J 5 bases, with 24 bases left between them. The complete variable domain, with remaining parts taken from reference TRBV19 and TRBJ1-1, reads DGGITQSPKYLFRKEGQNVTLSCEQNLNHDAMYWYRQDPGQGLRLIYYSQIVNDFQKGDIAEGYSVSREKKESFPLTVTSAQKNPTAFYLCASSYSRQSNLGTEAFFGQGTRLTVV.

This chain uses TRBV20-1 with TRBJ2-1; no clear D gene. The germline CDR1 and CDR2 sequences are DFQATT and SNEGSKA (reference sequence). V shed 6 bases and J shed 0 bases, with 15 bases lying between them. There are 15 residues in the CDR3. The CDR3 region is CSATPDLSSYNEQFF. In nucleotides, the CDR3 is TGCAGTGCAACACCGGACCTTAGCTCCTACAATGAGCAGTTCTTC.

Only a few counts were recorded for this clonotype. The chain carries TRBV12-3 or TRBV12-4 and TRBJ2-7; D not resolved. V was pared by 2 bases and J by 0 bases, with 11 bases between. CDR3 length equals 15 residues. The CDR3 bases are TGTGCCAGCAGTTTAAGCAGGTCTAGCTCCTACGAGCAGTACTTC. It specifies CASSLSRSSSYEQYF.

This clonotype came up a few times. The J gene is TRBJ2-7, the V gene TRBV7-9; TRBD2 matches at 12 bases. The CDR3 spans 15 residues. Germline CDR1 SEHNR, CDR2 FQNEAQ (reference sequence). Unmatched junction bases numbered 6, after V lost 5 bases and J lost 4 bases. The CDR3 spells CASSTLAGGIYEQYF. The CDR3 nucleotides read TGTGCCAGCAGCACTCTAGCGGGAGGGATTTACGAGCAGTACTTC.

For the CDR3, the DNA is TGTGCCAGCAGCTTGGGGGCCGGGGGGGCCTACGAGCAGTACTTC. This encodes CASSLGAGGAYEQYF. The chain links TRBV7-8 to TRBJ2-7; the match to TRBD2 covers 8 bases. Germline lookup yields CDR1 SGHVS and CDR2 FQNEAQ. This CDR3 region has 15 residues. After removal of 3 bases from V and 2 bases from J, the junction contained 6 bases not matched to a gene.

This clonotype was picked up one time. At one end, the junction sequence differs from germline, possibly due to a read error. The chain carries TRBV20-1 and TRBJ2-3, with D perhaps TRBD2 (6 bases). Germline CDR1 is DFQATT and CDR2 is SNEGSKA (reference sequence). The CDR3 contains 13 residues. The chain's CDR3 is CSAPEGRTDTQYF. The CDR3 nucleotides are TGCAGTGCTCCGGAGGGGCGCACGGATACGCAGTATTTT.

The rearrangement uses TRBV20-1 and TRBJ2-7; 8 bases agree with TRBD2. This CDR3 has 15 residues. CDR1 and CDR2 from the germline V gene are DFQATT and SNEGSKA (reference sequence). V was pared by 5 bases and J by 5 bases, with 14 bases of the junction left unmatched. DNA of the CDR3: TGCAGTGCTCACGGGACTAGGAGCCCCATCCACGAGCAGTACTTC. Translated: CSAHGTRSPIHEQYF.

There are a few counts of this clonotype. This chain links TRBV4-2 with TRBJ2-1, with D hard to call. The CDR3 has 12 amino acids. V gave up 1 base and J gave up 12 bases, with 10 bases separating them. Germline V gene sequence: CDR1 LGHNA, CDR2 YNFKEQ. CDR3 amino acids: CASSQGGDGQFF. The CDR3 DNA reads TGTGCCAGCAGCCAAGGTGGGGATGGGCAGTTCTTC.

The chain has TRBV12-3 or TRBV12-4 and TRBJ1-2; D perhaps matches TRBD1 (6 bases). V was cut by 5 bases and J by 2 bases, with 27 bases left in between. This CDR3 contains 19 residues. The CDR3 spells CASSPQRAPARGSNYGYTF. The CDR3 DNA reads TGTGCCAGCAGTCCCCAGCGGGCCCCCGCCAGGGGCTCGAACTATGGCTACACCTTC.

This chain connects TRBV29-1 to TRBJ2-3; 7 bases are shared with TRBD2. The CDR3 runs 14 residues. Germline lookup yields CDR1 SQVTM and CDR2 ANQGSEA. J lost 5 bases, V lost 3 bases, and 8 bases had no gene match. CDR3 nucleotides: TGCAGCGTTGACGGGACTCAGCGGGGAGATACGCAGTATTTT. Its translation is CSVDGTQRGDTQYF.

This clonotype has only a few counts. The J gene is TRBJ2-5, the V gene TRBV12-3 or TRBV12-4; TRBD1 matches at 10 bases. The length of the CDR3 is 16 residues. V shed 5 bases, J shed 2 bases, and the junction held 8 bases outside the gene matches. This CDR3 reads CASSERQGASQETQYF. Written as DNA, the CDR3 is TGTGCCAGCAGTGAACGACAGGGGGCATCGCAAGAGACCCAGTACTTC.

This clonotype turned up a few times. Here the CDR3 DNA reads TGCGCCAGCAATGGGGGAGGGGTCAGTCGGAACACTGAAGCTTTCTTT. This codes for CASNGGGVSRNTEAFF. V is TRBV5-1 and J is TRBJ1-1; perhaps TRBD1 as D (5 bases). Per germline, CDR1 SGHRS and CDR2 YFSETQ. Trimming left V 6 bases short and J 1 base short, with 19 bases between. The CDR3 length is 16 residues.

In DNA form, the CDR3 reads TGTGCCACCAGCAGAGATCAACAGGGATGGGACGAGACCCAGTACTTC. Amino acids: CATSRDQQGWDETQYF. The rearrangement uses TRBV15 and TRBJ2-5; D might be TRBD1 (6 bases). Germline CDR1 and CDR2: LNHNV and YYDKDF (reference sequence). The CDR3 contains 16 residues. V was shortened by 0 bases and J by 5 bases, with 16 bases between the two germline ends. Full variable domain (remainder filled in from reference TRBV15 and TRBJ2-5): DAMVIQNPRYQVTQFGKPVTLSCSQTLNHNVMYWYQQKSSQAPKLLFHYYDKDFNNEADTPDNFQSRRPNTSFCFLDIRSPGLGDTAMYLCATSRDQQGWDETQYFGPGTRLLVL.

Note on this clonotype: At one of its ends the junction is not consistent with the germline gene, which may arise from a read error. The chain joins TRBV12-3 or TRBV12-4 to TRBJ2-7; 10 bases align to TRBD1. The CDR3 has 12 residues. CDR3 coding DNA: TGTGCCAGCACCCTCGGGACAGGGGAGATGGGCTTC. Amino acid sequence: CASTLGTGEMGF.